The 20 T cell receptor beta chains given below trace back to one sample, sequenced in a study of T-cell reconstitution after alpha-beta-depleted transplantation in children. TCRbeta library preparation incorporated unique molecular identifiers. TCRdb reprocessed the PCR reads with MiXCR, giving one entry per CDR3 protein. This sample has hundreds of thousands of distinct CDR3 sequences; under 15% occur once, and the top ten carry around 5.6%. The source was PBMCs from the stem cell graft donor, collected from the stem cell graft. Receptor source: a human donor who donated a stem cell graft to a child with combined immunodeficiency.

This clonotype occurred a few times. This chain joins TRBV12-3 or TRBV12-4 and TRBJ2-3; D is uncertain. Trimming left V 5 bases short and J 5 bases short, with 8 bases between. The CDR3 extends over 12 amino acids. Here the CDR3 DNA reads TGTGCCAGCAGTCAACGACTAGATACGCAGTATTTT. Translating gives CASSQRLDTQYF.

J is TRBJ1-1 and V is TRBV9, with a possible D match to TRBD1 (5 bases). The CDR3 is made up of 15 amino acids. Trimming took 0 bases from V and 1 from J, leaving 10 bases between them. Germline loops: CDR1 SGDLS, CDR2 YYNGEE. CDR3 sequence (DNA): TGTGCCAGCAGCGTAGCCGGGGGAGGGAACACTGAAGCTTTCTTT. This codes for CASSVAGGGNTEAFF.

This clonotype has ten or more counts. The V gene is TRBV20-1, the J gene TRBJ1-2; a possible D gene is TRBD1 (6 bases). Deletions cut 4 bases from V and 4 bases from J, with 19 bases between. This CDR3 is 15 amino acids long. CDR1 is DFQATT, CDR2 SNEGSKA, per germline (reference sequence). CDR3 residues: CSAIDRRVSGYGYTF. The DNA for the CDR3 is TGCAGTGCTATAGACAGGAGAGTCTCGGGCTATGGCTACACCTTC.

Only a few counts were recorded for this clonotype. The genes are TRBV5-1 and TRBJ2-1; D ambiguous. Germline-derived CDR1 and CDR2 are SGHRS and YFSETQ. The CDR3 sequence is 16 residues long. Trimming pared 6 bases from V and 1 base from J, leaving 17 bases between. CDR3 amino acids: CASKELVSESYNEQFF. In nucleotides, the CDR3 is TGCGCCAGCAAGGAGCTCGTTAGTGAATCCTACAATGAGCAGTTCTTC.

The chain links TRBV28 to TRBJ2-4; possible D gene TRBD1, 6 bases. Trimming took 3 bases from V and 8 from J, leaving 17 bases between them. This CDR3 has 15 residues. Germline CDR1 is MDHEN and CDR2 is SYDVKM. CDR3 protein: CASSFGDTGTDIQYF. The CDR3 coding sequence is TGTGCCAGCAGTTTCGGGGACACCGGTACGGACATTCAGTACTTC. The full variable domain, in which reference TRBV28 and TRBJ2-4 provide the parts outside the CDR3, is DVKVTQSSRYLVKRTGEKVFLECVQDMDHENMFWYRQDPGLGLRLIYFSYDVKMKEKGDIPEGYSVSREKKERFSLILESASTNQTSMYLCASSFGDTGTDIQYFGAGTRLSVL.

The CDR3 loop is CASSLYGSRNEQFF. The CDR3 bases are TGTGCCAGCAGCTTATACGGGAGTCGGAATGAGCAGTTCTTC. V and J are TRBV7-2 and TRBJ2-1, with a tentative D call TRBD2 (6 bases). V was cut by 2 bases and J by 7 bases, with 12 bases left in between. This CDR3 has 14 residues. CDR1 and CDR2 (germline): SGHTA, FQGNSA.

CDR3 DNA: TGTGCCACCAGCAGAGTTACAGGGAACTATGGCTACACCTTC. This codes for CATSRVTGNYGYTF. This chain links TRBV15 with TRBJ1-2, with a weak D call TRBD1 (6 bases). V shed 1 base and J shed 2 bases, with 8 bases lying between them. The CDR3 covers 14 residues. CDR1 LNHNV and CDR2 YYDKDF come from the germline V gene (reference sequence).

This clonotype was picked up many times. The chain carries TRBV11-2 and TRBJ2-3; D possibly uses TRBD1 or TRBD2 (5 bases each). Looked up from germline, CDR1 is SGHAT and CDR2 is FQNNGV. V lost 5 bases and J 2 bases, leaving 17 bases between the germline ends. This CDR3 is built from 16 residues. CDR3 amino acids: CASSRGAPGPTDTQYF. The CDR3 DNA sequence: TGTGCCAGCAGCCGAGGGGCCCCGGGCCCCACAGATACGCAGTATTTT.

CDR3 amino acids: CASSLLADPRVYEQYF. The CDR3 bases are TGTGCCAGCAGCTTGCTGGCAGACCCACGGGTCTACGAGCAGTACTTC. The chain combines TRBV5-6 with TRBJ2-7, with no clear D. Germline lookup yields CDR1 SGHDT and CDR2 YYEEEE. Trimming stripped 1 base from V and 3 bases from J, with 17 bases between. This CDR3 is 16 amino acids long.

The chain is built from TRBV12-3 or TRBV12-4 and TRBJ2-7; 8 nucleotides align to TRBD1. The CDR3 contains 13 residues. The J segment lost 6 bases and the V segment lost 4 bases, leaving 5 bases of the junction unmatched. This chain's CDR3 is CASSYGQGTEQYF. CDR3 coding DNA: TGTGCCAGCAGTTACGGACAGGGAACCGAGCAGTACTTC.

This sequence joins TRBV29-1 and TRBJ2-1, with D perhaps matching TRBD2 (6 bases). This CDR3 contains 15 residues. The germline CDR1 and CDR2 sequences are SQVTM and ANQGSEA. V lost 6 bases and J 0 bases, leaving 15 bases between the germline ends. CDR3 DNA: TGCAGCGTACTGGGACTTGTTGGCTCCTACAATGAGCAGTTCTTC. Translated: CSVLGLVGSYNEQFF.

This clonotype was counted many times. The V gene is TRBV19, the J gene TRBJ2-7; D is possibly TRBD1 (6 bases). Germline V CDR1 and CDR2: LNHDA, SQIVND (reference sequence). This CDR3 region has 14 residues. The ends were cut back, 6 bases at V and 7 bases at J, with 19 bases in the middle. The DNA for the CDR3 is TGTGCCAGTAGCCAGACAGGACTCCTTCTTGAGCAGTACTTC. Protein: CASSQTGLLLEQYF.

The chain links TRBV5-1 to TRBJ1-6; 7 bases map to TRBD1. Germline V gives CDR1 SGHRS, CDR2 YFSETQ. Unmatched junction bases numbered 3, after V lost 5 bases and J lost 7 bases. The CDR3 spans 13 residues. The CDR3 is CASRGTVNSPLHF. CDR3 in DNA: TGCGCCAGCAGGGGGACAGTGAATTCACCCCTCCACTTT.

This clonotype came up many times. The V call is TRBV12-3 or TRBV12-4, the J call TRBJ2-3; 10 bases fit TRBD1. J was trimmed by 6 bases and V by 2 bases; bases with no gene match: 5. The CDR3 totals 15 residues. CDR3 loop: CASSLPGQGPDTQYF. CDR3 bases: TGTGCCAGCAGTTTACCGGGACAGGGGCCGGATACGCAGTATTTT.

This clonotype was detected only a few times. V is TRBV5-6 and J is TRBJ2-3, with D possibly being TRBD1 (6 bases). The CDR3 runs to 15 residues. Germline V CDR1 and CDR2: SGHDT, YYEEEE. Trimming cost V 4 bases and J 2 bases, with 14 bases left between them. The CDR3 loop reads CASSPLGAATDTQYF. CDR3 nucleotides: TGTGCCAGCAGCCCTTTGGGGGCCGCCACAGATACGCAGTATTTT.

This chain joins TRBV20-1 and TRBJ2-3, with 10 bases identical to TRBD2. The V segment lost 6 bases and the J segment 2 bases; nucleotides outside the gene matches: 8. This CDR3 comprises 15 residues. Germline V lookup: CDR1 DFQATT, CDR2 SNEGSKA (reference sequence). CDR3 residues: CSAHEGTSATDTQYF. Written as DNA, the CDR3 is TGCAGTGCCCACGAGGGGACTAGCGCCACAGATACGCAGTATTTT.

The gene calls are TRBV5-1 and TRBJ1-5, with D hard to call. The V end was cut by 0 bases, the J end by 5 bases, with 9 bases between. CDR3 length equals 14 residues. Germline V gene data show CDR1 as SGHRS and CDR2 as YFSETQ. CDR3 sequence reads: CASSLGGGDQPQHF. CDR3 DNA sequence: TGCGCCAGCAGCTTGGGGGGAGGCGATCAGCCCCAGCATTTT.

This clonotype was observed at least ten times. The V and J genes are TRBV12-3 or TRBV12-4 and TRBJ2-3, with D unclear. Trimming took 1 base from V and 3 from J, leaving 8 bases between them. The length of the CDR3 is 14 residues. The CDR3 protein is CASSLEVPTDTQYF. As DNA, the CDR3 is TGTGCCAGCAGTTTAGAAGTCCCTACAGATACGCAGTATTTT.

This clonotype was counted ten times or more. V and J are TRBV10-3 and TRBJ1-3, with no clear D. Trimming removed 9 bases at V and 0 bases at J, with 9 bases between. Germline V gene lookup returns CDR1 ENHRY and CDR2 SYGVKD. The CDR3 loop spans 13 amino acids. The CDR3 DNA is TGTGCCATTGGAGCGACCTCTGGAAACACCATATATTTT. Translation: CAIGATSGNTIYF.

A few counts support this clonotype. The chain is built from TRBV6-1 and TRBJ2-2, with 8 bases matching TRBD1. This CDR3 contains 15 residues. Germline CDR1 is MNHNS and CDR2 is SASEGT. V trimming: 5 bases; J trimming: 4 bases; junction bases outside the gene matches: 6. CDR3 protein: CASSPDRAGTGELFF. The CDR3 DNA reads as TGTGCCAGCAGTCCGGACAGGGCCGGCACCGGGGAGCTGTTTTTT.